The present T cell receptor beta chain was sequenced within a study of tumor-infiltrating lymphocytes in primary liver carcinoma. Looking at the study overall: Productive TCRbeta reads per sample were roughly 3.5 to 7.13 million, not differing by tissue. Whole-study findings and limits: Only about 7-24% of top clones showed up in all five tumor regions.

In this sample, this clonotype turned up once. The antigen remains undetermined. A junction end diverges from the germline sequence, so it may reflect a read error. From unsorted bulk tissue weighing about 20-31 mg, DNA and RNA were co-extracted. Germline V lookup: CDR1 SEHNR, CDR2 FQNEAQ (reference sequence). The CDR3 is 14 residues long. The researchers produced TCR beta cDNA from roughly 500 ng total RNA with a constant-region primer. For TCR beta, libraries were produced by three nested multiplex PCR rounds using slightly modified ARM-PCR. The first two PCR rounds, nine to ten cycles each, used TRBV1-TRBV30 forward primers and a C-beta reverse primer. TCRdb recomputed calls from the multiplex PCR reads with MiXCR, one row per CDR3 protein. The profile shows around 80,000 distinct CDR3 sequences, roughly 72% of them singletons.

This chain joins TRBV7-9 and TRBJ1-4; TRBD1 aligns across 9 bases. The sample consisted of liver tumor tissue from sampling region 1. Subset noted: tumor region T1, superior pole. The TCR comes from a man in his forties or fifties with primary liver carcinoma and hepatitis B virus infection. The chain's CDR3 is CGSSAGTGCEKLFF. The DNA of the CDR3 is TGTGGCAGCAGCGCCGGGACAGGGTGTGAAAAACTGTTTTTT. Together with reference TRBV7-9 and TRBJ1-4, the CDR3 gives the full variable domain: DTGVSQNPRHKITKRGQNVTFRCDPISEHNRLYWYRQTLGQGPEFLTYFQNEAQLEKSRLLSDRFSAERPKGSFSTLEIQRTEQGDSAMYLCGSSAGTGCEKLFFGSGTQLSVL.